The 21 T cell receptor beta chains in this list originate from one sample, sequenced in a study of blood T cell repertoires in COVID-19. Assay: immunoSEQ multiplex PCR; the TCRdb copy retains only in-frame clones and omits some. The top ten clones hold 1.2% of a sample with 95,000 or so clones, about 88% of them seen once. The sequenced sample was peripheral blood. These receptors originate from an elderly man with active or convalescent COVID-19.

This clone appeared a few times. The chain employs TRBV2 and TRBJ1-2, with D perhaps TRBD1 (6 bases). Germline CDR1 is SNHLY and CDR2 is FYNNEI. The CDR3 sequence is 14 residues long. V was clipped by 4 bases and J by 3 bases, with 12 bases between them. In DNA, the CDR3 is TGTGCCAGCAGTGTCCGGGACAACGACTATGGCTACACCTTC. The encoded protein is CASSVRDNDYGYTF.

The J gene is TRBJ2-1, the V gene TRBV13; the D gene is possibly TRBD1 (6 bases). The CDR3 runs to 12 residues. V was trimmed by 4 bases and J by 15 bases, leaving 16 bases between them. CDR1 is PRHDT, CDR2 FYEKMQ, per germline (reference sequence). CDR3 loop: CASSSNDRLRFF. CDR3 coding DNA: TGTGCCAGCAGCTCAAATGACAGGTTACGGTTCTTC.

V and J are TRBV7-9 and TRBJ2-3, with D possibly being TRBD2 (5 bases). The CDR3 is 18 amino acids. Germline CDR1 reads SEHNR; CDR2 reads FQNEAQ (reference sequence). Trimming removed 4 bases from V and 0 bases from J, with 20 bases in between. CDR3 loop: CASSSQRTVGGSTDTQYF. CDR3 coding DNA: TGTGCCAGCAGCTCTCAGAGGACGGTGGGCGGGAGCACAGATACGCAGTATTTT.

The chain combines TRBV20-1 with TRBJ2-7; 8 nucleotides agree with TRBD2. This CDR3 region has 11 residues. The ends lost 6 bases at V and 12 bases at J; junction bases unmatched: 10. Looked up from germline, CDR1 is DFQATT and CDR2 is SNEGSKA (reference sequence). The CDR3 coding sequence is TGCAGTGCCGGGGGGGACGGTAAACCGTACTTC. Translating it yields CSAGGDGKPYF.

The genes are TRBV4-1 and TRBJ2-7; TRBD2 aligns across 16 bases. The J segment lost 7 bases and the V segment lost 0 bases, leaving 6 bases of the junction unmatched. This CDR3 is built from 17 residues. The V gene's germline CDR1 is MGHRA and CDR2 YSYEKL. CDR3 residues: CASSQDPGLAGGKEQYF. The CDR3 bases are TGCGCCAGCAGCCAAGATCCGGGACTAGCGGGAGGGAAAGAGCAGTACTTC.

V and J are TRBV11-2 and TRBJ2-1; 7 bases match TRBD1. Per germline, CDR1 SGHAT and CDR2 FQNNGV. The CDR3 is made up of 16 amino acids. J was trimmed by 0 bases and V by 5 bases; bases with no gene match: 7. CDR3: CASSPRGQPSYNEQFF. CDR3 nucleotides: TGTGCCAGCAGCCCTAGGGGACAGCCCTCCTACAATGAGCAGTTCTTC.

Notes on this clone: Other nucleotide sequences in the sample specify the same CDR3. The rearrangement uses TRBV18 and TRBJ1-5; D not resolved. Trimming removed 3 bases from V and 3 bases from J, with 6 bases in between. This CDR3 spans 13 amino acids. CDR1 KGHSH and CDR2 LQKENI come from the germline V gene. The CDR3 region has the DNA TGTGCCAGCTCACCGGGCTCCAATCAGCCCCAGCATTTT. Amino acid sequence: CASSPGSNQPQHF.

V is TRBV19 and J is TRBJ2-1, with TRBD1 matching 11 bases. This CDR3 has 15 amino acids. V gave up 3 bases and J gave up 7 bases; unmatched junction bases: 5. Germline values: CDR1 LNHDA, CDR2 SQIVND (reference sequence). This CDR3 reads CASSMGDRGWNEQFF. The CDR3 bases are TGTGCCAGTAGTATGGGGGACAGGGGGTGGAATGAGCAGTTCTTC.

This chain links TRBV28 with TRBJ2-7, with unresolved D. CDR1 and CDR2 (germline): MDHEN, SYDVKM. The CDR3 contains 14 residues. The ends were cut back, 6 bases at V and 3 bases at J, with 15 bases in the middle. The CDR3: CASRVGGQFYEQYF. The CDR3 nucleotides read TGTGCCAGCAGGGTTGGTGGTCAGTTCTACGAGCAGTACTTC.

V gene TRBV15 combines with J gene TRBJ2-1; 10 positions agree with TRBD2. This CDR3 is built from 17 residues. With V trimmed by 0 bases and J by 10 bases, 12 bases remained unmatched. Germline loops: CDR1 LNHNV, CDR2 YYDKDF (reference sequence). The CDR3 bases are TGTGCCACCAGCAGAGAGCCCGTGTCTAGCGGGAGTTGGGAGCAGTTCTTC. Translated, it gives CATSREPVSSGSWEQFF. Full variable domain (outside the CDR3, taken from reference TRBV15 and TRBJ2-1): DAMVIQNPRYQVTQFGKPVTLSCSQTLNHNVMYWYQQKSSQAPKLLFHYYDKDFNNEADTPDNFQSRRPNTSFCFLDIRSPGLGDTAMYLCATSREPVSSGSWEQFFGPGTRLTVL.

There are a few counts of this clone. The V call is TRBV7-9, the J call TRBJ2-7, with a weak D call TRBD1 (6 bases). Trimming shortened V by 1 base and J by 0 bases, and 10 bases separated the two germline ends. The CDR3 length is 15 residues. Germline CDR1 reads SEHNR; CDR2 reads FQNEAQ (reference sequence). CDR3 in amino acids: CASSLGGTPSYEQYF. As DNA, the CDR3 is TGTGCCAGCAGCTTAGGAGGGACACCCTCCTACGAGCAGTACTTC.

CDR3 nucleotides: TGTGCCAGCAGTAGCGGGAGGGGGAGGGATACGCAGTATTTT. Its protein product is CASSSGRGRDTQYF. The chain joins TRBV2 to TRBJ2-3, with 10 bases matching TRBD2. The V and J ends lost 5 bases and 6 bases, in that order; junction bases with no gene match: 5. Germline V gene sequence: CDR1 SNHLY, CDR2 FYNNEI. The CDR3 totals 14 residues.

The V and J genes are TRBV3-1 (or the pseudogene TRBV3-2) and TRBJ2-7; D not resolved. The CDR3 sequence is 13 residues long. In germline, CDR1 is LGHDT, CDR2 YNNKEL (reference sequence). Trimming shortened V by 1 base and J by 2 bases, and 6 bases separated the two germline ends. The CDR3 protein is CASSQGITYEQYF. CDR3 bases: TGTGCCAGCAGCCAAGGTATTACCTACGAGCAGTACTTC.

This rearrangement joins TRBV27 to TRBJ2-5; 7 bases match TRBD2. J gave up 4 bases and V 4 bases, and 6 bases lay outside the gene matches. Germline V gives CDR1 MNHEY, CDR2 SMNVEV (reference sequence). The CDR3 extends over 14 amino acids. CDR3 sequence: CASSWGREAETQYF. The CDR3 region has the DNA TGTGCCAGCAGTTGGGGGAGGGAGGCAGAGACCCAGTACTTC.

CDR3 DNA sequence: TGTGCCAGCAGGGGAGGTGCTCAGCCCCAGCATTTT. It yields the protein CASRGGAQPQHF. The chain joins TRBV28 to TRBJ1-5; D gene ambiguous. The CDR3 spans 12 residues. Trimming removed 6 bases from V and 6 bases from J, with 9 bases in between. CDR1 and CDR2 (germline): MDHEN, SYDVKM.

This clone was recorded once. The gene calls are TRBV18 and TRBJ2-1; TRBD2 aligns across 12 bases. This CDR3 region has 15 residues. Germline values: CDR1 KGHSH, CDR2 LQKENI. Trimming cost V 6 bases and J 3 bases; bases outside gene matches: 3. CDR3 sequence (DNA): TGTGCCAGCTCCCCGACTAGCGGGGGCTACAATGAGCAGTTCTTC. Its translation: CASSPTSGGYNEQFF.

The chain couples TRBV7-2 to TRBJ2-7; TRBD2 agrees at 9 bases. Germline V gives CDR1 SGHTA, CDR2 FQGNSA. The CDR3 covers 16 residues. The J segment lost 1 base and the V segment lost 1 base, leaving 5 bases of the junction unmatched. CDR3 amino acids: CASSLGYAGGSYEQYF. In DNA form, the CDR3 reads TGTGCCAGCAGCTTAGGTTACGCGGGAGGGTCCTACGAGCAGTACTTC. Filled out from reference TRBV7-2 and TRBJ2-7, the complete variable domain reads GAGVSQSPSNKVTEKGKDVELRCDPISGHTALYWYRQSLGQGLEFLIYFQGNSAPDKSGLPSDRFSAERTGGSVSTLTIQRTQQEDSAVYLCASSLGYAGGSYEQYFGPGTRLTVT.

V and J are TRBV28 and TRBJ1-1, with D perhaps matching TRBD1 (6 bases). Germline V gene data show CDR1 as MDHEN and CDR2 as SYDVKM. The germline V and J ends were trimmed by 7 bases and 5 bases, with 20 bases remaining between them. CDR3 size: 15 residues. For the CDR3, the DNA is TGTGCCAGCACCCCCTCCAGGGGTCTAGGGACTGAAGCTTTCTTT. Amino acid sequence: CASTPSRGLGTEAFF.

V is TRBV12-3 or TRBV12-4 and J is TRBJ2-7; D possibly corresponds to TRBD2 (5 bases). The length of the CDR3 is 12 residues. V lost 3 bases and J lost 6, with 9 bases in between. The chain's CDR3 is CASSFTRGEQYF. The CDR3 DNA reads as TGTGCCAGCAGTTTTACTAGAGGCGAGCAGTACTTC.

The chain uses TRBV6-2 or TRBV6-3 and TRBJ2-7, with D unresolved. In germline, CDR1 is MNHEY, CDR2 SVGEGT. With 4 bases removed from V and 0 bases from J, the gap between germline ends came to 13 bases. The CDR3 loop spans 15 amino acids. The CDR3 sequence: CASSSRLLSSYEQYF. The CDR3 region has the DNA TGTGCCAGCAGTTCCCGACTTTTGAGCTCCTACGAGCAGTACTTC.

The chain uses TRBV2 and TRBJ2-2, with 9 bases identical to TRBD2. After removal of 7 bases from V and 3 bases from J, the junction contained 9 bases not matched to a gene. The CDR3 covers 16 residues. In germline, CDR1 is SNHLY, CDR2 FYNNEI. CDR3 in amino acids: CASNRGGLAYTGELFF. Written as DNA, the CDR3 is TGTGCCAGCAATCGGGGCGGACTAGCGTACACCGGGGAGCTGTTTTTT.